Detailed here is one T cell receptor beta chain. The target antigen is unknown. A multiplex PCR was run with 60 Vbeta primers and 13 Jbeta primers. The protocol was immunoSEQ multiplex PCR, while the TCRdb copy is restricted to in-frame clones and leaves out a portion. The data hold roughly 100,000 clones, with approximately 85% observed a single time. Sampled while nominally healthy, donors likely had unrecorded immune exposures. These data are taken from a study of cytomegalovirus exposure and HLA in healthy donors. Study-wide results and limits: In an earlier analysis, in fewer than 700 donors, most V segments appeared productive either ~87% or ~30% of the time. The HLA-A and HLA-B alleles of most subjects were reportedly predicted accurately from TCR beta sequences. When a later analysis was performed, an Asian-associated ancestry cluster reportedly had fewer N-insertions than the roughly 700-donor mean.

The CDR3 extends over 15 amino acids. Trimming took 3 bases from V and 10 from J; bases not matched to a gene: 13. Germline values: CDR1 LNHNV, CDR2 YYDKDF (reference sequence). Input material: PBMCs. The clonotype was recovered from a man between 50 and 59 years old in good health and CMV-seronegative. The chain is built from TRBV15 and TRBJ1-2, with 8 bases fitting TRBD1. CDR3 sequence reads: CATSSYGTDRGDYTF. In nucleotides, the CDR3 is TGTGCCACCAGCAGCTATGGGACAGACAGGGGTGACTACACCTTC.